Shown below are 21 T cell receptor beta chains from a single sample sequenced in a study of shared clonotypes between healthy human individuals. Only in-frame clones appear in the TCRdb table, and some are missing; sequencing was by immunoSEQ multiplex PCR. This repertoire shows about 330,000 clones, roughly 70% found once; its top ten account for 10%. The sequencing input was memory CD4+ T cells sorted from blood. Subset of the sample: CD45RA-negative fraction. These receptors came from a man aged 25 to 45 in good health.

The chain links TRBV27 to TRBJ2-2; no clear D. The CDR3 covers 12 residues. Germline loops: CDR1 MNHEY, CDR2 SMNVEV (reference sequence). V was trimmed by 4 bases and J by 4 bases, leaving 4 bases between them. CDR3 residues: CASSYSTGELFF. DNA of the CDR3: TGTGCCAGCAGTTATAGCACCGGGGAGCTGTTTTTT.

The rearrangement joins TRBV11-2 to TRBJ2-5; either TRBD1 or TRBD2 may fit D (5 bases each). V dropped 0 bases and J dropped 7 bases, with 12 bases sitting between them. Per the germline V gene, CDR1 is SGHAT and CDR2 is FQNNGV. This CDR3 is 14 amino acids long. CDR3 amino acids: CASSLDRVEGTQYF. The CDR3 bases are TGTGCCAGCAGCTTAGACAGGGTTGAGGGGACCCAGTACTTC.

V is TRBV7-9 and J is TRBJ2-2; maybe TRBD2 (5 bases). Trimming left V 8 bases short and J 2 bases short, with 9 bases between. The germline CDR1 and CDR2 sequences are SEHNR and FQNEAQ (reference sequence). The CDR3 has 13 amino acids. The CDR3, as DNA: TGTGCCAGCGCGGGCGGAAACACCGGGGAGCTGTTTTTT. It translates to CASAGGNTGELFF.

The chain recombines TRBV5-4 with TRBJ1-1; a possible D gene is TRBD1 (6 bases). V lost 4 bases and J lost 0, with 10 bases in between. Germline CDR1 is SGHNT and CDR2 is YYREEE (reference sequence). CDR3 length equals 14 residues. CDR3 DNA: TGTGCCAGCAGCCCCGGGACATTGAACACTGAAGCTTTCTTT. Protein sequence: CASSPGTLNTEAFF.

V is TRBV2 and J is TRBJ2-5; 10 bases fit TRBD2. The length of the CDR3 is 15 residues. The V gene's germline CDR1 is SNHLY and CDR2 FYNNEI. V was clipped by 5 bases and J by 1 base; unmatched bases: 4. CDR3 nucleotide sequence: TGTGCCAGCAGTAGGACTAGCGGAGGCCAAGAGACCCAGTACTTC. Amino acid sequence: CASSRTSGGQETQYF.

The chain employs TRBV19 and TRBJ2-5; D may be TRBD1 or TRBD2 (6 bases each). Germline assignment: CDR1 LNHDA and CDR2 SQIVND (reference sequence). Trimming removed 4 bases from V and 5 bases from J, with 17 bases in between. The CDR3 consists of 15 residues. In DNA form, the CDR3 reads TGTGCCAGTAGTACCAACGTGGGGGGCGGGGAGACCCAGTACTTC. Residues: CASSTNVGGGETQYF.

The rearrangement joins TRBV19 to TRBJ2-7, with no clear D. The CDR3 spans 15 residues. CDR1 is LNHDA and CDR2 is SQIVND in the germline V gene (reference sequence). Between the trimmed V and J ends, which lost 4 bases and 4 bases, there was a span of 17 bases. CDR3 sequence: CASSTRTAGHYEQYF. Written as DNA, the CDR3 is TGTGCCAGTAGTACCCGGACGGCAGGTCATTACGAGCAGTACTTC. The entire variable domain, with the rest obtained from reference TRBV19 and TRBJ2-7, is as follows: DGGITQSPKYLFRKEGQNVTLSCEQNLNHDAMYWYRQDPGQGLRLIYYSQIVNDFQKGDIAEGYSVSREKKESFPLTVTSAQKNPTAFYLCASSTRTAGHYEQYFGPGTRLTVT.

The gene calls are TRBV9 and TRBJ2-5, with D perhaps TRBD2 (6 bases). The CDR3 length is 15 residues. V lost 0 bases and J 5 bases, leaving 14 bases between the germline ends. Germline V gene data show CDR1 as SGDLS and CDR2 as YYNGEE. The CDR3 sequence is CASSVAGTGRETQYF. The CDR3 DNA follows: TGTGCCAGCAGCGTAGCGGGGACTGGCCGGGAGACCCAGTACTTC.

The gene calls are TRBV18 and TRBJ1-4; D gene ambiguous. Germline V gene sequence: CDR1 KGHSH, CDR2 LQKENI. Trimming pared 4 bases from V and 5 bases from J, leaving 2 bases between. The CDR3 spans 11 residues. The CDR3 sequence is CASSLNEKLFF. The CDR3 DNA follows: TGTGCCAGCTCACTAAATGAAAAACTGTTTTTT.

The DNA of the CDR3 is TGTGCCAGCAGTGGGATCCTTAGCAATCAGCCCCAGCATTTT. Translating it yields CASSGILSNQPQHF. V gene TRBV28 combines with J gene TRBJ1-5, with D unresolved. The CDR3 runs 14 residues. Germline V gene lookup returns CDR1 MDHEN and CDR2 SYDVKM. The V end lost 5 bases, the J end lost 0 bases, and 8 bases lay between the germline ends.

The gene calls are TRBV7-9 and TRBJ2-1; D gene unclear. The CDR3 is 11 residues long. Trimming removed 2 bases from V and 15 bases from J, with 11 bases in between. CDR1 is SEHNR, CDR2 FQNEAQ, per germline (reference sequence). The CDR3: CASSLRVDTFF. The CDR3 region has the DNA TGTGCCAGCAGCTTACGAGTTGATACGTTCTTC.

The chain employs TRBV11-2 and TRBJ1-5; 7 nucleotides match TRBD1. V shed 5 bases, J shed 5 bases, and the junction held 15 bases outside the gene matches. Germline V gene data show CDR1 as SGHAT and CDR2 as FQNNGV. This CDR3 spans 17 amino acids. The CDR3 nucleotides are TGTGCCAGCAGCCTCCGTGCGGAGACAGGGACCTATCAGCCCCAGCATTTT. It codes for CASSLRAETGTYQPQHF.

The J gene is TRBJ2-1, the V gene TRBV5-1, with 9 bases aligning to TRBD1. This CDR3 has 15 residues. Trimming cost V 5 bases and J 5 bases; bases outside gene matches: 8. In germline, CDR1 is SGHRS, CDR2 YFSETQ. CDR3 in DNA: TGCGCCAGCAGTTTAGCCGGGACAGGGAACAATGAGCAGTTCTTC. Its translation: CASSLAGTGNNEQFF.

A word on this clone: Distinct nucleotide sequences in the sample also encode this CDR3. The chain recombines TRBV28 with TRBJ2-3, with no clear D. The CDR3 is 11 residues long. Germline assignment: CDR1 MDHEN and CDR2 SYDVKM. Deletions cut 4 bases from V and 6 bases from J, with 5 bases between. CDR3 nucleotide sequence: TGTGCCAGCAGTTCCCCCGATACGCAGTATTTT. This translates into CASSSPDTQYF.

CDR3 sequence (DNA): TGCGCCAGCAGCTCCGAGGGTGCAGGGGCCGCAGATACGCAGTATTTT. Translation gives CASSSEGAGAADTQYF. This rearrangement joins TRBV5-1 to TRBJ2-3; maybe TRBD1 (6 bases). The CDR3 totals 16 residues. Trimming shortened V by 3 bases and J by 4 bases, and 18 bases separated the two germline ends. Germline CDR1 SGHRS, CDR2 YFSETQ.

This clone was detected ten times or more. The identical CDR3 is also encoded by other nucleotide sequences in the sample. This chain connects TRBV29-1 to TRBJ2-2; 9 positions agree with TRBD1. The CDR3 is made up of 13 amino acids. J was trimmed by 5 bases and V by 3 bases; bases with no gene match: 1. Germline V gene data show CDR1 as SQVTM and CDR2 as ANQGSEA. The CDR3 sequence is CSVETGGTGELFF. DNA for the CDR3: TGCAGCGTTGAGACAGGGGGGACCGGGGAGCTGTTTTTT.

The sample holds a few counts of this clone. The V and J genes are TRBV28 and TRBJ1-1; perhaps TRBD1 as D (5 bases). The CDR3 extends over 11 amino acids. Trimming took off 7 bases at V and 3 bases at J, with 6 bases between the two ends. CDR1 and CDR2 (germline): MDHEN, SYDVKM. This CDR3 reads CASTGYTEAFF. Written as DNA, the CDR3 is TGTGCCAGCACAGGGTACACTGAAGCTTTCTTT.

The J gene is TRBJ2-7, the V gene TRBV5-1; either TRBD1 or TRBD2 may supply D (7 bases each). The CDR3 length is 15 residues. Trimming left V 2 bases short and J 4 bases short, with 16 bases between. Germline values: CDR1 SGHRS, CDR2 YFSETQ. Written as DNA, the CDR3 is TGCGCCAGCAGCTTCGTGACAGGGAGGGGATACGAGCAGTACTTC. Protein: CASSFVTGRGYEQYF.

The V and J genes are TRBV29-1 and TRBJ2-1; tentative D call: TRBD1 (5 bases). Germline lookup yields CDR1 SQVTM and CDR2 ANQGSEA. V was trimmed by 1 base and J by 10 bases, leaving 14 bases between them. The CDR3 sequence is 13 residues long. CDR3: CSVEGLGAFEQFF. CDR3 nucleotides: TGCAGCGTTGAAGGATTAGGGGCCTTCGAGCAGTTCTTC.

This clone came up once. J is TRBJ2-7 and V is TRBV6-1; no clear D gene. The CDR3 has 11 amino acids. Trimming cost V 4 bases and J 7 bases, with 8 bases left between them. In germline, CDR1 is MNHNS, CDR2 SASEGT. CDR3: CASSVWWEQYF. DNA for the CDR3: TGTGCCAGCAGTGTTTGGTGGGAGCAGTACTTC.

This clone has at least ten counts. The genes are TRBV5-4 and TRBJ1-1; 8 bases fit TRBD1. Trimming took 4 bases from V and 0 from J; bases not matched to a gene: 5. The CDR3 extends over 15 amino acids. The V gene's germline CDR1 is SGHNT and CDR2 YYREEE (reference sequence). The CDR3 here is CASSLRDRMNTEAFF. CDR3 bases: TGTGCCAGCAGCCTCCGGGACAGGATGAACACTGAAGCTTTCTTT.